The sample holds many counts of the clone carrying this TCR beta chain. Whole blood was used without fractionation, so all unsorted peripheral T cells were included. The data are from a study of HIV-infected patients and healthy controls. J lost 3 bases, V lost 3 bases, and 4 bases had no gene match. The CDR3 is 15 amino acids. Germline assignment: CDR1 KGHSH and CDR2 LQKENI. Alpha and beta constant-region primers primed reverse transcription of approximately 0.55 ug RNA. Using multiplexing indices, alpha and beta chain libraries were generated apart by chain-specific third strand synthesis. TCRdb used MiXCR to reprocess the 5' RACE reads, holding one entry per CDR3 protein. The sample lists around 8,800 distinct CDR3 sequences; approximately 7% were seen once.

This chain links TRBV18 with TRBJ1-4, with 7 bases aligning to TRBD1. The sequencing here drew on blood, taken before antiretroviral therapy. The sequence derives from an adult with HIV infection. In nucleotides, the CDR3 is TGTGCCAGCTCACCTGACAGGGACGCTAATGAAAAACTGTTTTTT. Amino acids: CASSPDRDANEKLFF.